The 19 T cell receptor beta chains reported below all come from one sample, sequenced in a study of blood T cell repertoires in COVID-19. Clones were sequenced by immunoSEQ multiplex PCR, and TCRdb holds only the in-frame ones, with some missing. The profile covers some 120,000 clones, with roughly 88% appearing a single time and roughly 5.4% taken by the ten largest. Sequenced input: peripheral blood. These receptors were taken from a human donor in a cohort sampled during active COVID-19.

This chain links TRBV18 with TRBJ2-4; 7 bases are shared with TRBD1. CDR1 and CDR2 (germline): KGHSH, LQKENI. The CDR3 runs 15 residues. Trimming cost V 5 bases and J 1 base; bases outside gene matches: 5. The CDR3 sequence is CASSSTGEAKNIQYF. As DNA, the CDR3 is TGTGCCAGCTCATCTACAGGGGAGGCCAAAAACATTCAGTACTTC.

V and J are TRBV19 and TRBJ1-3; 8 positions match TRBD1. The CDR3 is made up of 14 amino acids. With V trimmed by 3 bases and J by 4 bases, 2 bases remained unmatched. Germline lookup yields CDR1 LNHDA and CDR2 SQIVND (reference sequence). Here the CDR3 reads CASSIWDRGNTIYF. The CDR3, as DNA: TGTGCCAGTAGTATCTGGGACAGGGGAAACACCATATATTTT.

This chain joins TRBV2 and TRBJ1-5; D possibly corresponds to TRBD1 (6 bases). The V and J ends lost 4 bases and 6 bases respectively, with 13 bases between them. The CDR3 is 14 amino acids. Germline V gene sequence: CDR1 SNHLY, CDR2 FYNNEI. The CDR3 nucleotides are TGTGCCAGCAGTGCACAGGGTTTGAGTCAGCCCCAGCATTTT. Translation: CASSAQGLSQPQHF.

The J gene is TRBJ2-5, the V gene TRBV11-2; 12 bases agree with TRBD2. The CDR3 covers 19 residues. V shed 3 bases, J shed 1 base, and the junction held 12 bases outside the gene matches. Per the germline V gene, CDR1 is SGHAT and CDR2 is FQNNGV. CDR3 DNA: TGTGCCAGCAGCTTCGGGCTAGCGGGAGGGCCCTCCTCCCAAGAGACCCAGTACTTC. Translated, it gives CASSFGLAGGPSSQETQYF. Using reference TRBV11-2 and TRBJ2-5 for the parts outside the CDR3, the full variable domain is EAGVAQSPRYKIIEKRQSVAFWCNPISGHATLYWYQQILGQGPKLLIQFQNNGVVDDSQLPKDRFSAERLKGVDSTLKIQPAKLEDSAVYLCASSFGLAGGPSSQETQYFGPGTRLLVL.

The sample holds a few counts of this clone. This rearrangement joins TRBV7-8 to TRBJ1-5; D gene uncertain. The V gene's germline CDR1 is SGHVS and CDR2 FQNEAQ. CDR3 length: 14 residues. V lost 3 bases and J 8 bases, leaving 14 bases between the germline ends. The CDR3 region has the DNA TGTGCCAGCAGCTTCGAGAGGGTTGGGGAGCCCCAGCATTTT. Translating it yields CASSFERVGEPQHF.

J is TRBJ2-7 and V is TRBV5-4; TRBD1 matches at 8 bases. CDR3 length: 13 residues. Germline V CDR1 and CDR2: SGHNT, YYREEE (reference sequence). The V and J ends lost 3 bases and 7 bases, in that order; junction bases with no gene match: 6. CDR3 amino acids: CASSSDRAREQYF. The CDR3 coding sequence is TGTGCCAGCAGCTCGGACAGGGCTAGGGAGCAGTACTTC.

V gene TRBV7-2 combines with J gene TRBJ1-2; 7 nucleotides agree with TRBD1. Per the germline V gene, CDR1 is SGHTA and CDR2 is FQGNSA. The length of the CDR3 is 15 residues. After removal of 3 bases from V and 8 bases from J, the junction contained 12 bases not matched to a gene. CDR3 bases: TGTGCCAGCAGCTTTCCAACAGGGGCAGGGAGAGGCTACACCTTC. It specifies CASSFPTGAGRGYTF.

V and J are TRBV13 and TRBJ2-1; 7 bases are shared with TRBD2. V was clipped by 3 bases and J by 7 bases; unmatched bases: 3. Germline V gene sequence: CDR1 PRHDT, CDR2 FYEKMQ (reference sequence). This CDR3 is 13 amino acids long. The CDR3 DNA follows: TGTGCCAGCAGCTTCGCGGGGGAGAATGAGCAGTTCTTC. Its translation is CASSFAGENEQFF.

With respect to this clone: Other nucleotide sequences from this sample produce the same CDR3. The CDR3 protein is CASSRLAGGNEQFF. CDR3 coding DNA: TGTGCCAGCAGCCGACTAGCGGGAGGCAATGAGCAGTTCTTC. The chain couples TRBV6-2 or TRBV6-3 to TRBJ2-1, with 13 nucleotides matching TRBD2. J gave up 6 bases and V 6 bases, and 2 bases lay outside the gene matches. This CDR3 region has 14 residues. The V gene's germline CDR1 is MNHEY and CDR2 SVGEGT.

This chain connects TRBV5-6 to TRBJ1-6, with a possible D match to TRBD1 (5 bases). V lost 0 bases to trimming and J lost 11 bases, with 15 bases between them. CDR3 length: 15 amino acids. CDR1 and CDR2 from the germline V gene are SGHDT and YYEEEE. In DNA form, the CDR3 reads TGTGCCAGCAGCTTGGATTGGGGCACCAAGACACCCCTCCACTTT. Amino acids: CASSLDWGTKTPLHF.

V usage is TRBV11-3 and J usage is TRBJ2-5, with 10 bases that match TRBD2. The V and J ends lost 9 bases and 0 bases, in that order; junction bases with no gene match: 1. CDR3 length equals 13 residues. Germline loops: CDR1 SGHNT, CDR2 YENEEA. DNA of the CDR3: TGTGCCAGTAGCGGGAGGTACCAAGAGACCCAGTACTTC. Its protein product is CASSGRYQETQYF.

CDR3 nucleotide sequence: TGCGCCAGCAGCTTGTGGGAGGATGGAGGCTATGGCTACACCTTC. The encoded protein is CASSLWEDGGYGYTF. The chain employs TRBV5-1 and TRBJ1-2; D unresolved. The CDR3 extends over 15 amino acids. The germline gives CDR1 SGHRS, CDR2 YFSETQ. V lost 1 base and J 4 bases, leaving 14 bases between the germline ends.

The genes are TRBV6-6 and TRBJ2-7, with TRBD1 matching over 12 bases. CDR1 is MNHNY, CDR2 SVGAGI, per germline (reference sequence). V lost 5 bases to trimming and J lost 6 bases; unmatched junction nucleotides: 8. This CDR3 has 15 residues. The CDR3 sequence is CASSRTGTGGPEQYF. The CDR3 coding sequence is TGTGCCAGCAGTCGTACCGGGACAGGGGGCCCCGAGCAGTACTTC.

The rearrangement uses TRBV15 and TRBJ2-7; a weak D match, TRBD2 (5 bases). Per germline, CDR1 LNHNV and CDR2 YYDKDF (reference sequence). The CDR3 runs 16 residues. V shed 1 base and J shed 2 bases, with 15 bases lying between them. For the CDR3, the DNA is TGTGCCACCAGCAGAGTCTACGGACTGGCCGCCTACGAGCAGTACTTC. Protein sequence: CATSRVYGLAAYEQYF.

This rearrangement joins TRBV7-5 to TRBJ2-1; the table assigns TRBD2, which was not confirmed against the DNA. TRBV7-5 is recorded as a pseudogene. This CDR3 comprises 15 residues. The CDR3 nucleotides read TGTGCCAGAAGCTTAGTCGGCAGGAGGGCAGGTGAGCAGTTCTTC. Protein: CARSLVGRRAGEQFF.

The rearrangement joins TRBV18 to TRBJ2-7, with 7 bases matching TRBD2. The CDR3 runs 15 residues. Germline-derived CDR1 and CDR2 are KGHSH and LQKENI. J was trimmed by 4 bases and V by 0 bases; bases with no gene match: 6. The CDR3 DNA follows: TGTGCCAGCTCACCACCGGGCGGGAGTTTGTACGAGCAGTACTTC. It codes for CASSPPGGSLYEQYF.

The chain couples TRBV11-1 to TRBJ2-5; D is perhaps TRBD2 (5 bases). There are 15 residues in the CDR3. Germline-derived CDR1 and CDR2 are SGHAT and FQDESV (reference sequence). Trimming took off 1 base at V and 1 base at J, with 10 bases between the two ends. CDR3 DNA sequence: TGTGCCAGCAGCTTAGGGTCGAGCGGCCAAGAGACCCAGTACTTC. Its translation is CASSLGSSGQETQYF.

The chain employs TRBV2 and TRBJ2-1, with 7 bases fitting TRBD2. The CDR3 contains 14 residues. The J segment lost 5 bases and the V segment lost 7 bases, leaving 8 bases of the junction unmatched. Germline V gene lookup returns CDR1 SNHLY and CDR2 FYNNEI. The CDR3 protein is CASKREGGDNEQFF. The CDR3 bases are TGTGCCAGCAAGAGGGAGGGAGGCGACAATGAGCAGTTCTTC.

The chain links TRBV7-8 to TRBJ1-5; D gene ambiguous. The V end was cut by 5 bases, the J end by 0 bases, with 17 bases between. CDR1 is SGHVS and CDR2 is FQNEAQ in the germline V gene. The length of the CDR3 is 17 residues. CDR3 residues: CASSPHGGTNSNQPQHF. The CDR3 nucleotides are TGTGCCAGCAGCCCCCACGGCGGAACTAATAGCAATCAGCCCCAGCATTTT.